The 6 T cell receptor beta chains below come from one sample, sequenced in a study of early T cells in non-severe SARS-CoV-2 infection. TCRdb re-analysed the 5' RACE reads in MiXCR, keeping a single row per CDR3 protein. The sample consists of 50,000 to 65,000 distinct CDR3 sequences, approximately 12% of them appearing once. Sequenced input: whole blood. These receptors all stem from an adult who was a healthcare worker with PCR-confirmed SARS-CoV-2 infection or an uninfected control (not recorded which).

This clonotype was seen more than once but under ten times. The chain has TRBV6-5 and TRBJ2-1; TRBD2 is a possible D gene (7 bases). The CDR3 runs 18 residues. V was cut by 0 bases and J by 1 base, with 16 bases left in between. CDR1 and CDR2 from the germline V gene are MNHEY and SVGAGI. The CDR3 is CASSYSGGGGASYNEQFF. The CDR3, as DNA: TGTGCCAGCAGTTACTCGGGTGGAGGGGGGGCATCCTACAATGAGCAGTTCTTC.

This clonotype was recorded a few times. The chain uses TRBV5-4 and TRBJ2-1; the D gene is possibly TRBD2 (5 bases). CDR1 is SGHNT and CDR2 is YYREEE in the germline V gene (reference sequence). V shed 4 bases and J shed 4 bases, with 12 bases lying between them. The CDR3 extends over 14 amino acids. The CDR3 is CASSLASGYNEQFF. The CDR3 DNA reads TGTGCCAGCAGCCTAGCCTCTGGGTACAATGAGCAGTTCTTC.

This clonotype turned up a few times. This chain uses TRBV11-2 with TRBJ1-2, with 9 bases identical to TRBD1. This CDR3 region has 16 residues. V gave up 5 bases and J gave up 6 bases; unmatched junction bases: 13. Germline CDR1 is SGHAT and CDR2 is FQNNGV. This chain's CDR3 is CASSPLRDRDLNGYTF. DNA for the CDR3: TGTGCCAGCAGCCCACTCCGGGACAGGGATTTAAATGGCTACACCTTC.

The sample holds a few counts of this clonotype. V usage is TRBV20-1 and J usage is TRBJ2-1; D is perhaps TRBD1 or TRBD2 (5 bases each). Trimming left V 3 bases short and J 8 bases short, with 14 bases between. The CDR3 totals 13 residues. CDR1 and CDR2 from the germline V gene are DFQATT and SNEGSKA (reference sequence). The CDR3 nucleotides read TGCAGTGCTAGCTTGGGACGCCCGGATGAGCAGTTCTTC. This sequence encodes CSASLGRPDEQFF.

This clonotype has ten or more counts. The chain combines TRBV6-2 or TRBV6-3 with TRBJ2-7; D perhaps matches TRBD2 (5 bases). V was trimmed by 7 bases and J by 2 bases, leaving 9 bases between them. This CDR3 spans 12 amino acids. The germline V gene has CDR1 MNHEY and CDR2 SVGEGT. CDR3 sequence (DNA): TGTGCCAGCACGGACTGGGCCTACGAGCAGTACTTC. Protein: CASTDWAYEQYF.

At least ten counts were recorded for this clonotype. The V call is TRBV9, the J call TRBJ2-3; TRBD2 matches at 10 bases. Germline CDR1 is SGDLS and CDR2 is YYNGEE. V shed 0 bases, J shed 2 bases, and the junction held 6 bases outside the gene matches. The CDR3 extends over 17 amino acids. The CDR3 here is CASSVEPSGGSTDTQYF. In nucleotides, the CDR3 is TGTGCCAGCAGCGTAGAGCCTAGCGGGGGTTCCACAGATACGCAGTATTTT.